Listed here are 25 T cell receptor beta chains from one sample, sequenced in a study of T cell repertoires in ileal Crohn's disease. Profiled with immunoSEQ multiplex PCR; TCRdb holds only in-frame clones, not every one. This sample yields some 5,400 clones, of which around 68% are seen a single time; just under 30% belongs to the top ten. The sample's time point: neoterminal ileum biopsy at postoperative endoscopy, about 6 months after surgery. The sequenced sample consisted of ileal tissue. The receptors were sampled from an adult with Crohn's disease.

This clone ranks as medium-sized. The V call is TRBV4-3, the J call TRBJ1-1; TRBD1 matches at 7 bases. Looked up from germline, CDR1 is LGHNA and CDR2 is YSLEER. The CDR3 sequence is 14 residues long. V was pared by 4 bases and J by 1 base, with 3 bases of the junction left unmatched. The CDR3 region has the DNA TGCGCCAGCAGCCCCGACAGGGCGAACACTGAAGCTTTCTTT. This encodes CASSPDRANTEAFF.

V gene TRBV30 combines with J gene TRBJ1-2; no reliable D call. Trimming removed 2 bases at V and 5 bases at J, with 12 bases between. Germline assignment: CDR1 GTSNPN and CDR2 SVGIG (reference sequence). This CDR3 spans 13 amino acids. The CDR3 sequence: CAWSQLVHYGYTF. The CDR3 DNA follows: TGTGCCTGGAGTCAGTTGGTTCATTATGGCTACACCTTC.

The chain links TRBV11-3 to TRBJ1-2; the match to TRBD1 covers 7 bases. Per germline, CDR1 SGHNT and CDR2 YENEEA. J lost 8 bases, V lost 1 base, and 10 bases had no gene match. The CDR3 is made up of 15 amino acids. CDR3 coding DNA: TGTGCCAGCAGCTTAGTAGGGGGCTCAGATGGCGGCTACACCTTC. Residues: CASSLVGGSDGGYTF.

The sample holds a few counts of this clone. V and J are TRBV7-2 and TRBJ1-2; 7 nucleotides line up with TRBD1. CDR3 length: 13 amino acids. Germline V gene sequence: CDR1 SGHTA, CDR2 FQGNSA. The J segment lost 5 bases and the V segment lost 1 base, leaving 1 base of the junction unmatched. The CDR3 is CASSLDRGYGYTF. The CDR3 DNA is TGTGCCAGCAGCTTAGACAGGGGATATGGCTACACCTTC.

The chain employs TRBV19 and TRBJ2-1; 7 bases map to TRBD2. The V segment lost 5 bases and the J segment 7 bases; nucleotides outside the gene matches: 14. The CDR3 length is 16 residues. Germline values: CDR1 LNHDA, CDR2 SQIVND (reference sequence). Here the CDR3 reads CASSSGRGDVRNEQFF. Here the CDR3 DNA reads TGTGCCAGTAGTTCAGGTCGGGGGGATGTACGGAATGAGCAGTTCTTC.

V usage is TRBV10-3 and J usage is TRBJ1-2; TRBD1 matches at 7 bases. J gave up 3 bases and V 0 bases, and 13 bases lay outside the gene matches. The germline V gene encodes CDR1 ENHRY and CDR2 SYGVKD. This CDR3 spans 18 amino acids. In DNA form, the CDR3 reads TGTGCCATCAGTGAGTCGAGGAGGGGGCGTTCGGGATACTATGGCTACACCTTC. Translated, it gives CAISESRRGRSGYYGYTF.

This chain links TRBV29-1 with TRBJ2-1; 8 bases are a match to TRBD1. This CDR3 comprises 16 residues. The junction had 15 bases not matched to a gene; V was cut back by 2 bases and J by 9 bases. CDR1 and CDR2 from the germline V gene are SQVTM and ANQGSEA. The CDR3: CSVEQGARGSSAEQFF. The CDR3 coding sequence is TGCAGCGTTGAACAGGGGGCGCGGGGTTCTTCGGCTGAGCAGTTCTTC.

As concerns this clone: One end of the junction does not line up with germline, which may come from a read error. The J gene is TRBJ2-1, the V gene TRBV5-1, with no clear D. The CDR3 is 13 residues long. Germline V lookup: CDR1 SGHRS, CDR2 YFSETQ. CDR3: CASSLASFREQFF. The CDR3 DNA reads TGTGCCAGCAGCTTGGCGTCGTTTCGTGAGCAGTTCTTC.

The V and J genes are TRBV18 and TRBJ1-1; D not resolved. V was trimmed by 0 bases and J by 4 bases, leaving 15 bases between them. CDR1 and CDR2 (germline): KGHSH, LQKENI. This CDR3 comprises 16 residues. The CDR3 DNA is TGTGCCAGCTCACCACCGACCCGACAAAAAGGCACTGAAGCTTTCTTT. This sequence encodes CASSPPTRQKGTEAFF.

The chain uses TRBV7-8 and TRBJ2-1; 7 bases match TRBD1. Germline loops: CDR1 SGHVS, CDR2 FQNEAQ. The J segment lost 0 bases and the V segment lost 5 bases, leaving 10 bases of the junction unmatched. This CDR3 contains 17 residues. The CDR3 region has the DNA TGTGCCAGCAGCACTAAGGGACAGCCGAGCTCCTACAATGAGCAGTTCTTC. Translating it yields CASSTKGQPSSYNEQFF. The full variable domain, with the rest looked up from reference TRBV7-8 and TRBJ2-1, is GAGVSQSPRYKVAKRGQDVALRCDPISGHVSLFWYQQALGQGPEFLTYFQNEAQLDKSGLPSDRFFAERPEGSVSTLKIQRTQQEDSAVYLCASSTKGQPSSYNEQFFGPGTRLTVL.

Note on this clone: The junction departs from the called germline gene at one end, perhaps through a read error. V is TRBV5-1 and J is TRBJ2-2, with 9 bases that match TRBD1. The CDR3 spans 16 residues. Germline lookup yields CDR1 SGHRS and CDR2 YFSETQ. This chain's CDR3 is CASSTPGQGSTGELFF. For the CDR3, the DNA is TGTGCCAGCAGCACACCGGGACAGGGCAGCACCGGGGAGCTGTTTTTT.

The V call is TRBV6-1, the J call TRBJ1-2; the match to TRBD1 covers 9 bases. CDR3 size: 13 residues. Germline CDR1 MNHNS, CDR2 SASEGT. The junction had 2 bases not matched to a gene; V was cut back by 5 bases and J by 4 bases. CDR3 bases: TGTGCCAGCAGTTTACAGGGGGCCTATGGCTACACCTTC. Translating gives CASSLQGAYGYTF.

There are a few counts of this clone. The V and J genes are TRBV27 and TRBJ1-6; TRBD1 matches at 7 bases. The CDR3 runs to 13 residues. Per the germline V gene, CDR1 is MNHEY and CDR2 is SMNVEV (reference sequence). V trimming: 8 bases; J trimming: 7 bases; junction bases outside the gene matches: 5. CDR3 sequence: CASRYRGNSPLHF. For the CDR3, the DNA is TGTGCCAGCCGATACAGGGGCAATTCACCCCTCCACTTT.

This sequence joins TRBV11-3 and TRBJ2-5, with 11 bases identical to TRBD2. J was trimmed by 2 bases and V by 4 bases; bases with no gene match: 6. In germline, CDR1 is SGHNT, CDR2 YENEEA. The CDR3 is 16 residues long. Here the CDR3 DNA reads TGTGCCAGCAGCTCCCCGGGACTAGCGGCTCAAGAGACCCAGTACTTC. This gives the protein CASSSPGLAAQETQYF.

This clone was detected only a few times. The chain is built from TRBV21-1 and TRBJ2-7; the listed D gene, TRBD1, was not tested against the DNA. TRBV21-1 is tagged as a pseudogene. The CDR3 sequence is 17 residues long. CDR3 sequence (DNA): TGTGCCAGCAGCAAAGAGTGGAAGGGACAGGGGGAATACGAGCAGTACGTC. It specifies CASSKEWKGQGEYEQYV.

The chain links TRBV5-1 to TRBJ1-2; D is unclear. CDR1 and CDR2 (germline): SGHRS, YFSETQ. With 5 bases removed from V and 12 bases from J, the gap between germline ends came to 17 bases. This CDR3 has 12 amino acids. CDR3 residues: CASSGEGRKNTF. CDR3 bases: TGCGCCAGCAGTGGGGAGGGCCGAAAGAACACCTTC.

The gene calls are TRBV6-4 and TRBJ1-2; 7 bases fit TRBD1. The CDR3 has 16 residues. Germline V gene lookup returns CDR1 MRHNA and CDR2 SNTAGT. V shed 0 bases and J 8 bases; nucleotides not matched to a gene: 12. The CDR3 DNA reads TGTGCCAGCAGTGACTCACAGTTGGGACAGAGTAGCGGCTACACCTTC. Amino acid sequence: CASSDSQLGQSSGYTF.

This clone came up a few times. One end of the junction varies from germline; a read error may be responsible. The chain joins TRBV5-1 to TRBJ2-2, with 7 bases lining up with TRBD2. This CDR3 is built from 15 residues. Germline V gene sequence: CDR1 SGHRS, CDR2 YFSETQ. This CDR3 reads CASRPLLAGTGELFF. The CDR3 DNA reads as TGTGCCAGCAGACCATTATTAGCGGGCACCGGGGAGCTGTTTTTT.

CDR3: CASSPDRTGSYEQYF. In nucleotides, the CDR3 is TGTGCCAGCAGCCCGGACAGGACGGGCTCCTACGAGCAGTACTTC. V is TRBV12-1 and J is TRBJ2-7; the table calls TRBD1, which could not be checked here. TRBV12-1 corresponds to a pseudogene. This CDR3 contains 15 residues.

This clone occurred a few times. CDR3: CATQTSGAPDGSEQFF. CDR3 coding DNA: TGCGCCACACAGACTAGCGGGGCGCCGGACGGTAGTGAGCAGTTCTTC. The chain has TRBV4-1 and TRBJ2-1; TRBD2 agrees at 11 bases. CDR1 and CDR2 (germline): MGHRA, YSYEKL. The CDR3 spans 16 residues. The trim removed 10 bases at V and 9 bases at J, leaving 17 bases unmatched.

This chain uses TRBV5-4 with TRBJ2-3; 8 bases match TRBD1. There are 15 residues in the CDR3. Germline loops: CDR1 SGHNT, CDR2 YYREEE (reference sequence). The trim removed 3 bases at V and 5 bases at J, leaving 8 bases unmatched. The CDR3 here is CASSSGQGWEDTQYF. In DNA form, the CDR3 reads TGTGCCAGCAGCTCCGGACAGGGTTGGGAAGATACGCAGTATTTT.

The V call is TRBV19, the J call TRBJ2-3; TRBD2 matches at 7 bases. Germline V CDR1 and CDR2: LNHDA, SQIVND (reference sequence). V was clipped by 3 bases and J by 2 bases; unmatched bases: 5. The CDR3 loop spans 15 amino acids. CDR3 in DNA: TGTGCCAGTAGTATGGCTAGCGGACTCACAGATACGCAGTATTTT. Amino acid sequence: CASSMASGLTDTQYF.

This clone was detected only once. The V and J genes are TRBV30 and TRBJ2-1; D unclear. Germline-derived CDR1 and CDR2 are GTSNPN and SVGIG (reference sequence). The CDR3 has 11 amino acids. The V end lost 3 bases, the J end lost 7 bases, and 7 bases lay between the germline ends. Here the CDR3 DNA reads TGTGCCTGGAGAATTATAAATGAGCAGTTCTTC. It translates to CAWRIINEQFF.

This chain links TRBV21-1 with TRBJ2-7; the listed D gene, TRBD2, was not tested against the DNA. TRBV21-1 is a listed pseudogene. This CDR3 spans 16 amino acids. The CDR3 reads CASRPRLATRVDEQYF. The CDR3 DNA reads TGTGCCAGCAGGCCCAGGCTAGCTACACGTGTAGACGAGCAGTACTTC.

The chain recombines TRBV6-1 with TRBJ2-7, with unresolved D. V was trimmed by 5 bases and J by 0 bases, leaving 5 bases between them. This CDR3 is built from 12 residues. Germline V gene sequence: CDR1 MNHNS, CDR2 SASEGT. The CDR3 spells CASSLSSYEQYF. CDR3 bases: TGTGCCAGCAGTTTGAGCTCCTACGAGCAGTACTTC.